This T cell receptor beta chain was profiled in a study of identical twins. Whole-study findings and limits: Cord blood beta clonotypes present at high abundance carried fewer insertions; no such pattern appeared in memory repertoires.

Of note for this clonotype: Its antigen is undetermined.

TCRdb redid the calling of the 5' RACE reads with MiXCR, one entry per CDR3 protein. In the table there are some 600,000 distinct CDR3 sequences, 7.1% of which are singletons. Germline values: CDR1 LNHDA, CDR2 SQIVND (reference sequence). The CDR3 has 15 amino acids. Between the trimmed V and J ends, which lost 3 bases and 1 base, there was a span of 11 bases. This sample was also put to use in a study of yellow fever vaccine responses in identical twins.

The source is a woman aged 18-29 years in good health. The specimen sequenced was PBMCs. The chain has TRBV19 and TRBJ2-3; D is possibly TRBD1 (5 bases). DNA for the CDR3: TGTGCCAGTAGTATTCAGGGCGGAGGCACAGATACGCAGTATTTT. This encodes CASSIQGGGTDTQYF.